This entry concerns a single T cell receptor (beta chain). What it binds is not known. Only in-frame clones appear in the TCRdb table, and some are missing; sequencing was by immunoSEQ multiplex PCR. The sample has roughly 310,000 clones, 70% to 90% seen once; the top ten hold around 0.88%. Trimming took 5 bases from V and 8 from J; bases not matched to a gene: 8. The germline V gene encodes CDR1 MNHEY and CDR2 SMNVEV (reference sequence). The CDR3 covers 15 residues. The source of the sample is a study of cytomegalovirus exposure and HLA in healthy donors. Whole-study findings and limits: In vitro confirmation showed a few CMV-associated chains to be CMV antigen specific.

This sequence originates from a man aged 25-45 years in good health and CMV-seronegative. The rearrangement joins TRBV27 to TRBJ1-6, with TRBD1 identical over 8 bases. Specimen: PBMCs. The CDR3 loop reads CASSQFHRGDSPLHF. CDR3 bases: TGTGCCAGCAGTCAGTTCCACAGGGGGGATTCACCCCTCCACTTT.